A selection of T cell receptor beta chains follows, all from one sample in a study of CD8 T cells in Susac syndrome. TCRdb recomputed calls from the immunoSEQ multiplex PCR reads with MiXCR, one row per CDR3 protein. The table has about 150,000 distinct CDR3 sequences, roughly 95% seen once. Sequenced sample: CD8+ T cells from PBMCs. The receptors were gathered from a human donor with multiple sclerosis. The CDR3 runs from the conserved cysteine through the conserved F or W. Fields, in order: J gene, D gene, V gene, clone size, CDR3 DNA, CDR3 protein. The D gene is left open where the match is weak. Rows may omit the clone size; those that give it use once, few, many or a size class.

>TRBJ1-1|TRBD1|TRBV30|-
TGTGCCTGGACCTTCGGGACAGGGGGTATGAACACTGAAGCTTTCTTT
CAWTFGTGGMNTEAFF
>TRBJ2-7|-|TRBV5-1|-
TGCGCCAGCAGCTTCGCGCCGTGGTCAGGGGACGAGCAGTACTTC
CASSFAPWSGDEQYF
>TRBJ2-2|-|TRBV9|few
TGTGCCAGCAGCGTAGACACCGGGGAGCTGTTTTTT
CASSVDTGELFF
>TRBJ2-7|-|TRBV7-2|-
TGTGCCAGCAGTTGGCTCCGCGGAGGTTACGAGCAGTACTTC
CASSWLRGGYEQYF
>TRBJ2-7|-|TRBV20-1|-
TGCAGTGCCCTCAACGACGGGTGGTCGTACGAGCAGTACTTC
CSALNDGWSYEQYF
>TRBJ2-5|TRBD2|TRBV27|-
TGTGCCAGCGATCTAGCGGGGCTTTTCCAAGAGACCCAGTACTTC
CASDLAGLFQETQYF
>TRBJ2-1|-|TRBV7-2|-
TGTGCCAGCCTTCCTATCCAGAGGGACGAGCAGTTCTTC
CASLPIQRDEQFF
>TRBJ1-5|-|TRBV3-1|-
TGTGCCAGCAGCCAAGTGGGGAGCAATCAGCCCCAGCATTTT
CASSQVGSNQPQHF
>TRBJ2-5|-|TRBV6-6|-
TGTGCCAGCAGCCGATCGGAAACAGAGACCCAGTACTTC
CASSRSETETQYF
>TRBJ2-7|TRBD2|TRBV6-5|once
TGTGCCAGCCTGGGGGGGGAGGGAGACGAGCAGTACTTC
CASLGGEGDEQYF
>TRBJ1-3|-|TRBV29-1|-
TGCAGCGTTGTAAGCGATTTACGAGGAAACACCATATATTTT
CSVVSDLRGNTIYF
>TRBJ1-2|-|TRBV29-1|-
TGCAGCGTAGACCTTGGGACAAGAAATGGCTACACCTTC
CSVDLGTRNGYTF
>TRBJ2-2|-|TRBV7-6|-
TGTGCCAGCAGCTTAAGGGGGGGCATGGACACCGGGGAGCTGTTTTTT
CASSLRGGMDTGELFF
>TRBJ1-1|-|TRBV7-9|-
TGTGCCAGCATTCGTCTCGAGACTGAAGCTTTCTTT
CASIRLETEAFF
>TRBJ1-1|-|TRBV20-1|-
TGCAGTGCTACAAACGGGGCCAGGTCGAACACTGAAGCTTTCTTT
CSATNGARSNTEAFF
>TRBJ1-6|-|TRBV27|-
TGTGCCAGCAGTTTCGGGAGTAATTCACCCCTCCACTTT
CASSFGSNSPLHF
>TRBJ2-3|-|TRBV9|once
TGTGCCAGCAGCGTAGTGGGGGGGCAAGATACGCAGTATTTT
CASSVVGGQDTQYF
>TRBJ1-5|-|TRBV30|-
TGTGCCTGGAGTGTAGGCGGCGGCAATCAGCCCCAGCATTTT
CAWSVGGGNQPQHF
>TRBJ2-1|-|TRBV29-1|-
TGCAGCGCCCTAGAGGGGGGCGAGCAGTTCTTC
CSALEGGEQFF
>TRBJ2-2|-|TRBV20-1|-
TGCAGTGCGCCTGACAGGGAGGCCGGGGAGCTGTTTTTT
CSAPDREAGELFF
>TRBJ2-1|TRBD2|TRBV20-1|-
TGCAGTGCTACAAGTTGGACTAGCATCAGCGAGCAGTTCTTC
CSATSWTSISEQFF
>TRBJ2-1|-|TRBV9|-
TGTGCCAGCAGCGCCACCCCGAGGGAGCAGTTCTTC
CASSATPREQFF
>TRBJ2-1|-|TRBV20-1|-
TGCAGTGCTATGAGGCGAAGGAATGAGCAGTTCTTC
CSAMRRRNEQFF
>TRBJ1-2|-|TRBV30|-
TGTGCCTGGAGTGTCTTATTTCCGGGACGCTATGGCTACACCTTC
CAWSVLFPGRYGYTF
>TRBJ2-2|-|TRBV27|few
TGTGCCAGCAGTCTCATTACCGGGGAGCTGTTTTTT
CASSLITGELFF
>TRBJ2-1|TRBD1|TRBV30|-
TGTGCCTGGAGTCCAGGGGGCTGGGATGAGCAGTTCTTC
CAWSPGGWDEQFF
>TRBJ1-4|-|TRBV9|once
TGTGCCAGCTCGATGGAGGGGATGTTCAGTGAAAAACTGTTTTTT
CASSMEGMFSEKLFF
>TRBJ2-1|-|TRBV24-1|-
TGTGCCACCAGTGATACCTTTGACTCGGACAATGAGCAGTTCTTC
CATSDTFDSDNEQFF